Below, 30 T cell receptor beta chains from the same sample are listed, as sequenced in a study of cytomegalovirus exposure and HLA in healthy donors. PCR amplification relied on 60 Vbeta primers (plus 13 Jbeta primers). TCRdb keeps only in-frame clones here, not all; method: immunoSEQ multiplex PCR. The table records about 140,000 clones, 60% to 80% of them present only once. Sequences were obtained from PBMCs. The receptors stem from a woman in her 30s in good health and CMV-seronegative.

The CDR3 coding sequence is TGTGCCAGCAGCTTCGCACCGGGACAGGGATTTCTAGCAGGTGAAAAACTGTTTTTT. Protein product: CASSFAPGQGFLAGEKLFF. V gene TRBV7-9 combines with J gene TRBJ1-4, with 9 bases aligning to TRBD1. The CDR3 extends over 19 amino acids. The J segment lost 7 bases and the V segment lost 3 bases, leaving 18 bases of the junction unmatched. Germline CDR1 and CDR2: SEHNR and FQNEAQ (reference sequence).

This clone was seen a single time. CDR3 in amino acids: CASSREVPTDTQYF. As DNA, the CDR3 is TGTGCCAGCAGCCGGGAGGTACCCACAGATACGCAGTATTTT. The chain is built from TRBV14 and TRBJ2-3, with D maybe TRBD2 (6 bases). The V end lost 4 bases, the J end lost 2 bases, and 10 bases lay between the germline ends. This CDR3 is built from 14 residues. CDR1 and CDR2 from the germline V gene are SGHDN and FVKESK.

The chain recombines TRBV2 with TRBJ2-7, with 8 nucleotides matching TRBD1. Trimming took 8 bases from V and 4 from J; bases not matched to a gene: 4. In germline, CDR1 is SNHLY, CDR2 FYNNEI. This CDR3 contains 12 residues. CDR3 loop: CASGQGPYEQYV. For the CDR3, the DNA is TGTGCCAGCGGACAGGGACCTTACGAGCAGTACGTC.

This clone was detected a few times. The J gene is TRBJ1-2, the V gene TRBV7-9, with D unclear. V lost 6 bases and J lost 7, with 18 bases in between. Germline lookup yields CDR1 SEHNR and CDR2 FQNEAQ (reference sequence). The CDR3 loop spans 14 amino acids. CDR3 bases: TGTGCCAGCAGAGGACTTCTTCTTGGTGGTGGCTACACCTTC. It codes for CASRGLLLGGGYTF. Combining the CDR3 with reference TRBV7-9 and TRBJ1-2 gives the whole variable domain DTGVSQNPRHKITKRGQNVTFRCDPISEHNRLYWYRQTLGQGPEFLTYFQNEAQLEKSRLLSDRFSAERPKGSFSTLEIQRTEQGDSAMYLCASRGLLLGGGYTFGSGTRLTVV.

The J gene is TRBJ2-1, the V gene TRBV29-1; TRBD2 agrees at 10 bases. The V gene's germline CDR1 is SQVTM and CDR2 ANQGSEA. CDR3 size: 13 residues. V dropped 5 bases and J dropped 8; count of bases not matched to a gene: 6. The CDR3 reads CSVRPSGRDEQFF. CDR3 nucleotide sequence: TGCAGCGTTCGCCCTAGCGGGAGAGATGAGCAGTTCTTC.

In the case of this clone: The CDR3 does not close with the conserved phenylalanine or tryptophan, likely indicating a read error. The DNA is omitted, as the CDR3 cannot be located on it reliably, and the CDR3 follows TCRdb's listing. This rearrangement joins TRBV6-5 to TRBJ1-6. Germline V gene lookup returns CDR1 MNHEY and CDR2 SVGAGI. The CDR3 is 9 residues long, ends included. CDR3 loop: CASKGGGVC.

The chain carries TRBV5-1 and TRBJ2-5, with D possibly being TRBD2 (5 bases). The J call may be wrong; the DNA end is better matched by TRBJ2-7. The germline V gene has CDR1 SGHRS and CDR2 YFSETQ. The CDR3 length is 12 residues. CDR3 DNA sequence: TGCGCCAGCAGCGAGACTAACTACGAGCAGTACTTC. This sequence encodes CASSETNYEQYF.

The chain recombines TRBV2 with TRBJ1-2; TRBD1 matches at 9 bases. With V trimmed by 8 bases and J by 5 bases, 6 bases remained unmatched. The CDR3 is 13 residues long. Germline CDR1 reads SNHLY; CDR2 reads FYNNEI. The CDR3 DNA sequence: TGTGCCAGCGGTGGGACAGGGAGGTATGGCTACACCTTC. Translating gives CASGGTGRYGYTF.

This clone was observed a few times. The chain has TRBV28 and TRBJ2-7; 7 bases match TRBD2. This CDR3 is built from 12 residues. CDR1 is MDHEN, CDR2 SYDVKM, per germline. The junction had 1 base not matched to a gene; V was cut back by 3 bases and J by 5 bases. CDR3 in amino acids: CASSFRGDEQYV. DNA of the CDR3: TGTGCCAGCAGTTTCCGGGGGGACGAGCAGTACGTC.

In its sample, this clone was seen a few times. This chain uses TRBV14 with TRBJ2-7; 7 bases are shared with TRBD1. The CDR3 covers 13 residues. The germline CDR1 and CDR2 sequences are SGHDN and FVKESK. Trimming removed 7 bases from V and 3 bases from J; junction bases left unmatched: 6. CDR3 in amino acids: CASKAAGGYEQYF. DNA of the CDR3: TGTGCCAGCAAGGCGGCAGGGGGCTACGAGCAGTACTTC. The full variable domain, with the rest looked up from reference TRBV14 and TRBJ2-7, is EAGVTQFPSHSVIEKGQTVTLRCDPISGHDNLYWYRRVMGKEIKFLLHFVKESKQDESGMPNNRFLAERTGGTYSTLKVQPAELEDSGVYFCASKAAGGYEQYFGPGTRLTVT.

Only one count was recorded for this clone. The chain recombines TRBV30 with TRBJ2-1, with 7 nucleotides matching TRBD2. There are 17 residues in the CDR3. Trimming took 0 bases from V and 8 from J; bases not matched to a gene: 16. Germline assignment: CDR1 GTSNPN and CDR2 SVGIG (reference sequence). The CDR3 DNA reads as TGTGCCTGGAGTGTCCCCCGCCCTAGCGGTCCTTCCGATGAGCAGTTCTTC. Translated: CAWSVPRPSGPSDEQFF.

This chain joins TRBV10-3 and TRBJ1-2; 9 bases match TRBD1. Germline V gene data show CDR1 as ENHRY and CDR2 as SYGVKD. The CDR3 totals 14 residues. The V gene end was trimmed by 6 bases and the J gene end by 6 bases; junction bases not matched to a gene: 8. Here the CDR3 reads CAIRLDRGDDGYTF. CDR3 bases: TGTGCCATCAGATTGGACAGGGGCGATGATGGCTACACCTTC.

On this clone itself: One end of the junction fails to match germline, which may point to a read error. The chain joins TRBV7-2 to TRBJ2-3; D gene uncertain. Germline-derived CDR1 and CDR2 are SGHTA and FQGNSA. The CDR3 is made up of 13 amino acids. The CDR3 DNA reads as TGTGCCGGCAGCTTATCGACTTCTGAGACGCAGTATTTT. This encodes CAGSLSTSETQYF. Full variable domain (rest looked up from reference TRBV7-2 and TRBJ2-3): GAGVSQSPSNKVTEKGKDVELRCDPISGHTALYWYRQSLGQGLEFLIYFQGNSAPDKSGLPSDRFSAERTGGSVSTLTIQRTQQEDSAVYLCAGSLSTSETQYFGPGTRLTVL.

V and J are TRBV29-1 and TRBJ2-1; 10 bases line up with TRBD2. V lost 6 bases and J lost 5; bases outside the gene matches: 10. In germline, CDR1 is SQVTM, CDR2 ANQGSEA. The CDR3 is made up of 15 amino acids. This chain's CDR3 is CSVLGWSGGDNEQFF. CDR3 DNA: TGCAGCGTCCTAGGGTGGAGCGGGGGGGACAATGAGCAGTTCTTC.

The chain combines TRBV7-9 with TRBJ2-1; D is possibly TRBD1 (6 bases). The germline gives CDR1 SEHNR, CDR2 FQNEAQ (reference sequence). The CDR3 runs 12 residues. The ends were cut back, 1 base at V and 13 bases at J, with 11 bases in the middle. The CDR3 bases are TGTGCCAGCAGCTTAGTAGGACAGCTCCAGTTCTTC. Encoded protein: CASSLVGQLQFF.

The chain recombines TRBV4-1 with TRBJ1-1; D may be TRBD1 (6 bases). V was pared by 2 bases and J by 5 bases, with 18 bases between. CDR3 length: 16 residues. Per germline, CDR1 MGHRA and CDR2 YSYEKL. CDR3 protein: CASSQPVAGRGTEAFF. The CDR3 nucleotides are TGCGCCAGCAGCCAACCCGTCGCGGGGAGGGGGACTGAAGCTTTCTTT.

This clone was observed a few times. The J gene is TRBJ2-3, the V gene TRBV18; D ambiguous. CDR3 length equals 14 residues. The germline V gene has CDR1 KGHSH and CDR2 LQKENI. Trimming shortened V by 3 bases and J by 4 bases, and 11 bases separated the two germline ends. CDR3 nucleotides: TGTGCCAGCTCACCTCTCTACAGCTCAGATACGCAGTATTTT. Translated, it gives CASSPLYSSDTQYF.

V is TRBV12-5 and J is TRBJ2-3; 8 bases are shared with TRBD2. Per germline, CDR1 LGHNT and CDR2 FRNRAP. J lost 3 bases, V lost 1 base, and 3 bases had no gene match. The CDR3 is 15 amino acids. The CDR3 is CASGLGGGRTDTQYF. The DNA of the CDR3 is TGTGCTAGTGGTTTGGGCGGGGGGAGGACAGATACGCAGTATTTT.

The rearrangement uses TRBV13 and TRBJ1-5; D might be TRBD1 (5 bases). The CDR3 contains 16 residues. The V end was cut by 0 bases, the J end by 3 bases, with 12 bases between. Germline lookup yields CDR1 PRHDT and CDR2 FYEKMQ (reference sequence). CDR3 in amino acids: CASSLGGRVYNQPQHF. The CDR3 bases are TGTGCCAGCAGCTTAGGCGGCAGGGTGTACAATCAGCCCCAGCATTTT.

This chain joins TRBV19 and TRBJ2-2; D may be TRBD1 (6 bases). The CDR3 is made up of 17 amino acids. The V gene lost 6 bases and the J gene lost 7 bases, with 24 bases spanning the gap. The germline CDR1 and CDR2 sequences are LNHDA and SQIVND (reference sequence). The CDR3 DNA follows: TGTGCCAGTAGAAAACCGTTCAGGACTCCCAGGGGCGGGGAGCTGTTTTTT. Its protein is CASRKPFRTPRGGELFF.

The V gene is TRBV15, the J gene TRBJ2-7; D remains ambiguous. Germline-derived CDR1 and CDR2 are LNHNV and YYDKDF (reference sequence). The CDR3 is 13 amino acids. The V and J ends lost 2 bases and 3 bases respectively, with 8 bases between them. The CDR3 DNA is TGTGCCACCAGCAGAACTATAGACTACGAGCAGTACGTC. Amino acid sequence: CATSRTIDYEQYV.

The rearrangement links TRBV6-5 to TRBJ1-5; D is possibly TRBD1 (6 bases). Deletions cut 4 bases from V and 9 bases from J, with 13 bases between. The V gene's germline CDR1 is MNHEY and CDR2 SVGAGI. This CDR3 is built from 13 residues. CDR3: CASSLQGRTPQHF. CDR3 sequence (DNA): TGTGCCAGCAGTTTACAGGGCAGGACGCCCCAGCATTTT.

V and J are TRBV6-1 and TRBJ2-3, with D perhaps TRBD1 (5 bases). CDR1 MNHNS and CDR2 SASEGT come from the germline V gene. V dropped 6 bases and J dropped 4 bases, with 8 bases sitting between them. The CDR3 has 12 amino acids. The CDR3 reads CASRQVADTQYF. Written as DNA, the CDR3 is TGTGCCAGCAGACAGGTCGCAGATACGCAGTATTTT.

This clone was counted between two and nine times. The chain is built from TRBV7-9 and TRBJ2-5; 9 bases are a match to TRBD2. CDR3 length: 16 residues. Per the germline V gene, CDR1 is SEHNR and CDR2 is FQNEAQ (reference sequence). Losses at the gene ends were 3 bases for V and 3 bases for J; bases not matched to a gene: 8. The CDR3 DNA follows: TGTGCCAGCAGCTTTTTCTTCAGCGGGGGGAAAGAGACCCAGTACTTC. Its protein product is CASSFFFSGGKETQYF.

V usage is TRBV4-1 and J usage is TRBJ1-2; D unclear. V lost 4 bases, J lost 8 bases, and 17 bases lay in between. Germline V gene sequence: CDR1 MGHRA, CDR2 YSYEKL. The length of the CDR3 is 14 residues. The CDR3 sequence: CASSRPRIGSGYTF. CDR3 coding DNA: TGCGCCAGCAGCCGACCCCGGATAGGGAGCGGCTACACCTTC.

This clone was counted a few times. This chain links TRBV18 with TRBJ1-2, with D possibly being TRBD1 (5 bases). Germline V lookup: CDR1 KGHSH, CDR2 LQKENI. The CDR3 sequence is 14 residues long. The V end lost 3 bases, the J end lost 8 bases, and 16 bases lay between the germline ends. The CDR3 loop is CASSPNGGVRGYTF. The CDR3 nucleotides are TGTGCCAGCTCACCGAACGGGGGAGTAAGGGGCTACACCTTC.

This clone occurred a few times. This rearrangement joins TRBV6-5 to TRBJ2-7, with 9 bases aligning to TRBD1. This CDR3 has 14 amino acids. J was trimmed by 2 bases and V by 6 bases; bases with no gene match: 5. The germline V gene has CDR1 MNHEY and CDR2 SVGAGI. Here the CDR3 reads CASRQGANAYEQYV. The CDR3 DNA follows: TGTGCCAGCAGACAGGGGGCGAACGCCTACGAGCAGTACGTC.

A single count supports this clone. The genes are TRBV2 and TRBJ2-3; D might be TRBD2 (6 bases). V lost 8 bases, J lost 3 bases, and 12 bases lay in between. The CDR3 has 13 residues. Germline-derived CDR1 and CDR2 are SNHLY and FYNNEI. CDR3 in DNA: TGTGCCAGCGGTCCCCGGGGGACAGATACGCAGTATTTT. Translating gives CASGPRGTDTQYF. Combining the CDR3 with reference TRBV2 and TRBJ2-3 gives the whole variable domain EPEVTQTPSHQVTQMGQEVILRCVPISNHLYFYWYRQILGQKVEFLVSFYNNEISEKSEIFDDQFSVERPDGSNFTLKIRSTKLEDSAMYFCASGPRGTDTQYFGPGTRLTVL.

The chain has TRBV7-9 and TRBJ1-2, with D possibly TRBD1 on 6 matching bases. The germline gives CDR1 SEHNR, CDR2 FQNEAQ (reference sequence). Trimming took 4 bases from V and 14 from J, leaving 14 bases between them. This CDR3 comprises 11 residues. This chain's CDR3 is CASSWGQTETF. For the CDR3, the DNA is TGTGCCAGCAGCTGGGGACAAACTGAGACCTTC.

This clone has just a few counts. The chain recombines TRBV7-9 with TRBJ2-5; D not resolved. This CDR3 comprises 15 residues. The V end was cut by 3 bases, the J end by 0 bases, with 11 bases between. Looked up from germline, CDR1 is SEHNR and CDR2 is FQNEAQ (reference sequence). CDR3 region: CASSFPTQYQETQYF. CDR3 sequence (DNA): TGTGCCAGCAGCTTCCCGACTCAGTACCAAGAGACCCAGTACTTC.